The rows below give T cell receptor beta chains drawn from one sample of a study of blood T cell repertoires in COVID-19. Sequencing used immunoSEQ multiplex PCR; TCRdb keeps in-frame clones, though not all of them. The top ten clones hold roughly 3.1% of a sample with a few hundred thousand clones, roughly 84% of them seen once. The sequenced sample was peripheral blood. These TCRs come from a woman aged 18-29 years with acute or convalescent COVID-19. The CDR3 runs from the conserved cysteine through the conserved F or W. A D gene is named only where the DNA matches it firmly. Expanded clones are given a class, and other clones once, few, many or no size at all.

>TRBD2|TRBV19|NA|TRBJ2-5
TGTGCCAGTAGTTCGGAACCGGGACTAGCGTTCCGGGAGACCCAGTACTTC
CASSSEPGLAFRETQYF
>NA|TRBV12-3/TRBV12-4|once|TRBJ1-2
TGTGCCAGCAGTTTCCTGCAGGGTTCTGGCTACACCTTC
CASSFLQGSGYTF
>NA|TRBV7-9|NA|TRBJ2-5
TGTGCCAGCAGCTTACCGGGTAGAAAAGAGACCCAGTACTTC
CASSLPGRKETQYF
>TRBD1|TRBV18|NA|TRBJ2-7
TGTGCCAGCTCACCGGCAGGGGGCGAGCAGTACTTC
CASSPAGGEQYF
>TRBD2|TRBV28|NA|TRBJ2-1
TGTGCCAGCAGTTTTTTGGGGCTAGCGGTATACAATGAGCAGTTCTTC
CASSFLGLAVYNEQFF
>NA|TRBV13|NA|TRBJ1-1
TGTGCCAGCAGCCGTGGCGGGGGGAACACTGAAGCTTTCTTT
CASSRGGGNTEAFF
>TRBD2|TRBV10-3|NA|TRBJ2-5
TGTGCCACCGGGACTAGCGGGAAAGACCAAGAGACCCAGTACTTC
CATGTSGKDQETQYF
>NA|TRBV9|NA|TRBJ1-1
TGTGCCAGCAGCGCTACAGGTAACACTGAAGCTTTCTTT
CASSATGNTEAFF
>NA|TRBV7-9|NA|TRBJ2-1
TGTGCCAGCAGCCCCCCTCTCCTCGATGAGCAGTTCTTC
CASSPPLLDEQFF
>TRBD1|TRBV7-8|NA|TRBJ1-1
TGTGCCAGCAGCTTAGTGGGGGGGACAGGGGTGAACACTGAAGCTTTCTTT
CASSLVGGTGVNTEAFF
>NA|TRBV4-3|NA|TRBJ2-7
TGCGCCAGCAGCAACTTGGTGACAGTCAGCTCCTACGAGCAGTACTTC
CASSNLVTVSSYEQYF
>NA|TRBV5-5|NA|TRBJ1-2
TGTGCCAGCAGCTACATCACCAGGGTGGTGGGGGGATCTTATGGCTACACCTTC
CASSYITRVVGGSYGYTF
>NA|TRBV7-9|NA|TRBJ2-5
TGTGCCAGCAAAATAGAGTCGGAGACCCAGTACTTC
CASKIESETQYF
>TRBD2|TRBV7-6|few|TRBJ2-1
TGTGCCAGCAGCCTTGGCGGGGGAAACTCCTACAATGAGCAGTTCTTC
CASSLGGGNSYNEQFF
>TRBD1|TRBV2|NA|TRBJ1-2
TGTGCCAGCAGCGAGGACAGGAACTATGGCTACACCTTC
CASSEDRNYGYTF
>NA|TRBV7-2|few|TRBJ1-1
TGTGCCAGCAGCTTTGCGGGGAACACTGAAGCTTTCTTT
CASSFAGNTEAFF
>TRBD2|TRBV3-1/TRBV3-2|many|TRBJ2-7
TGTGCCAGCAGCCCTCGACTAGCGGGAGGGGACGAGCAGTACTTC
CASSPRLAGGDEQYF
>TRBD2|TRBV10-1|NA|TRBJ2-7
TGCGCCAGCAGAATACTAGCGGGAGCCCTCTCCTACGAGCAGTACTTC
CASRILAGALSYEQYF
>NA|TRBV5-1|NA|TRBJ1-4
TGCGCCAGCAGCTTGGGGCAGAATAATGAAAAACTGTTTTTT
CASSLGQNNEKLFF
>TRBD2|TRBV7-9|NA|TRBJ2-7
TGTGCCAGCAGCCCAGCGGGGAGTAAGGCGTCCTACGAGCAGTACTTC
CASSPAGSKASYEQYF
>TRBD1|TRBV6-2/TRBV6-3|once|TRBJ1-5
TGTGCCAGCAGTTACCCACAGGGGCATCAGCCCCAGCATTTT
CASSYPQGHQPQHF
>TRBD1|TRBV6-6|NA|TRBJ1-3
TGTGCCAGCAGCGGGACAGACTCTGGAAACACCATATATTTT
CASSGTDSGNTIYF
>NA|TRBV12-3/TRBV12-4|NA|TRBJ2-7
TGTGCCAGCAGTTCTCGTAGCGAGCAGTACTTC
CASSSRSEQYF
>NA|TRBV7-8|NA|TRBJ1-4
TGTGCCAGCAGCTTAGGGCCGGGGACAAGGGTTGAAAAACTGTTTTTT
CASSLGPGTRVEKLFF
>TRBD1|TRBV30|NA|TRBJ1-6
TGTGCCTGGAGAGCAGGGGGTGGATCACCCCTCCACTTT
CAWRAGGGSPLHF
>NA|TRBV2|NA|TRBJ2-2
TGTGCCAGCAGTGCCGGGTCTTCGAACACCGGGGAGCTGTTTTTT
CASSAGSSNTGELFF
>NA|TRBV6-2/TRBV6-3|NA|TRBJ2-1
TGTGCCAGCAGTCGAAATTCCGACAGAAATGAGCAGTTCTTC
CASSRNSDRNEQFF
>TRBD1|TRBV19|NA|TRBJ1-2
TGTGCCAGTAGTACCCCAGAGGGGGCCTTTGGCTACACCTTC
CASSTPEGAFGYTF
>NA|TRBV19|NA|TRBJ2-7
TGTGCCAGTAGTATCGGGCATCGGGACAACTACTACGAGCAGTACTTC
CASSIGHRDNYYEQYF